This T cell receptor beta chain stems from a study of CD8 T cells in ankylosing spondylitis. Worth noting for this clonotype: Its cognate antigen is unknown.

The CDR3 has 15 amino acids. Germline assignment: CDR1 SNHLY and CDR2 FYNNEI. Trimming removed 8 bases from V and 2 bases from J, with 18 bases in between. Quantitative 5'-RACE was performed with molecular barcodes, and it yielded the TCR beta libraries. TCRdb recomputed calls from the 5' RACE reads with MiXCR, one row per CDR3 protein. The table has about 260,000 distinct CDR3 sequences, approximately 20% seen once; the top ten hold around 7.8%. Study-wide findings and caveats: Several of the motif variants were reported before in synovial fluid and blood from reactive arthritis. Characteristic, it appeared, of ankylosing spondylitis blood was a TCR beta motif of 7 or 8 highly homologous variants. Clones linked to disease were reported to show significant enrichment in matched ankylosing spondylitis synovial fluid.

The rearrangement uses TRBV2 and TRBJ1-2, with a possible D match to TRBD1 (6 bases). Sequenced input: blood, either unsorted or a sorted T cell fraction (not recorded which). The source of this sequence is a male donor with ankylosing spondylitis or in good health (not recorded which). The CDR3 is CASQRDQDRNYGYTF. In nucleotides, the CDR3 is TGTGCCAGCCAGAGAGACCAAGACAGGAACTATGGCTACACCTTC.